These 21 T cell receptor beta chains were sequenced from one sample in a study of OX40 agonist ivuxolimab in advanced cancers. Generated by immunoSEQ multiplex PCR, the TCRdb table keeps only in-frame clones and is missing some. This table holds around 150,000 clones, 85% to 95% found once. Sequenced material: CD4+ or CD8+ T cells sorted from blood, taken in a trial of the OX40 agonist ivuxolimab. These receptors were obtained from an adult with an advanced solid tumor such as melanoma, head and neck, liver or kidney cancer.

This clone was counted a single time. The chain has TRBV6-5 and TRBJ1-4, with D perhaps matching TRBD1 (5 bases). V dropped 2 bases and J dropped 6 bases, with 10 bases sitting between them. The CDR3 sequence is 14 residues long. Germline lookup yields CDR1 MNHEY and CDR2 SVGAGI. The CDR3 loop is CASSYGGLDEKLFF. For the CDR3, the DNA is TGTGCCAGCAGTTACGGGGGGTTGGATGAAAAACTGTTTTTT.

The chain joins TRBV20-1 to TRBJ1-2; D uncertain. The germline gives CDR1 DFQATT, CDR2 SNEGSKA (reference sequence). The CDR3 sequence is 11 residues long. The V end was cut by 6 bases, the J end by 3 bases, with 8 bases between. The CDR3 region has the DNA TGCAGTGCAAAGACCTACTATGGCTACACCTTC. Translating gives CSAKTYYGYTF.

The rearrangement uses TRBV9 and TRBJ2-3; 8 bases fit TRBD2. Trimming took 0 bases from V and 4 from J; bases not matched to a gene: 10. Germline CDR1 is SGDLS and CDR2 is YYNGEE. The length of the CDR3 is 17 residues. The CDR3 loop reads CASSVVGGAGGSDTQYF. The CDR3 DNA reads TGTGCCAGCAGCGTAGTAGGAGGGGCGGGAGGCTCAGATACGCAGTATTTT.

The genes are TRBV9 and TRBJ2-2, with D maybe TRBD2 (5 bases). CDR1 is SGDLS and CDR2 is YYNGEE in the germline V gene. The CDR3 has 13 amino acids. Trimming took 6 bases from V and 6 from J, leaving 12 bases between them. CDR3 sequence reads: CASTLRAAGELFF. CDR3 DNA: TGTGCCAGCACCCTGAGGGCCGCCGGGGAGCTGTTTTTT.

The chain uses TRBV10-3 and TRBJ2-3, with 11 bases aligning to TRBD2. The CDR3 contains 21 residues. Germline V gene data show CDR1 as ENHRY and CDR2 as SYGVKD. V lost 2 bases to trimming and J lost 4 bases; unmatched junction nucleotides: 20. The CDR3 coding sequence is TGTGCCATCAGTGAGCCCACGGGGGGTAGCGGGGGGGCCTTTTCCCCAGATACGCAGTATTTT. It encodes CAISEPTGGSGGAFSPDTQYF.

The chain employs TRBV5-6 and TRBJ2-3; no definite D call. The CDR3 has 17 residues. Germline values: CDR1 SGHDT, CDR2 YYEEEE. The V gene lost 0 bases and the J gene lost 1 base, with 15 bases spanning the gap. The CDR3 sequence is CASSLVDARAGTDTQYF. The CDR3 DNA sequence: TGTGCCAGCAGCTTGGTGGACGCTCGCGCGGGCACAGATACGCAGTATTTT.

This clone has a single count. V gene TRBV27 combines with J gene TRBJ2-1, with 15 bases identical to TRBD2. There are 17 residues in the CDR3. After removal of 5 bases from V and 7 bases from J, the junction contained 9 bases not matched to a gene. Germline V gene sequence: CDR1 MNHEY, CDR2 SMNVEV (reference sequence). The CDR3 DNA follows: TGTGCCAGCAGTCTCCCCGGACTAGCGGGAGGGGTGAATGAGCAGTTCTTC. Amino acids: CASSLPGLAGGVNEQFF.

This clone has just one count. The J gene is TRBJ1-1, the V gene TRBV28; D gene ambiguous. The CDR3 runs to 15 residues. Germline loops: CDR1 MDHEN, CDR2 SYDVKM. V was cut by 6 bases and J by 4 bases, with 18 bases left in between. As DNA, the CDR3 is TGTGCCAGCAGCCTCCACCGGGGAGGTGTCACTGAAGCTTTCTTT. The encoded protein is CASSLHRGGVTEAFF.

The chain carries TRBV7-1 and TRBJ1-2; possibly TRBD1 for D (5 bases). TRBV7-1 is an ORF, and what it does is uncertain. Trimming removed 4 bases at V and 4 bases at J, with 10 bases between. The CDR3 loop spans 13 amino acids. The CDR3 sequence: CASSLSRAYGYTF. As DNA, the CDR3 is TGTGCCAGCAGCTTATCCAGGGCCTATGGCTACACCTTC.

CDR3 region: CASAGGPNTGELFF. The CDR3 DNA reads as TGTGCCAGCGCGGGGGGCCCGAACACCGGGGAGCTGTTTTTT. The rearrangement links TRBV6-1 to TRBJ2-2, with TRBD2 identical over 8 bases. The CDR3 is made up of 14 amino acids. V lost 8 bases, J lost 0 bases, and 2 bases stayed unmatched. The V gene's germline CDR1 is MNHNS and CDR2 SASEGT.

The rearrangement links TRBV27 to TRBJ2-5; TRBD1 aligns across 9 bases. The germline V gene encodes CDR1 MNHEY and CDR2 SMNVEV (reference sequence). The trim removed 0 bases at V and 4 bases at J, leaving 9 bases unmatched. The CDR3 is 17 residues long. The CDR3 protein is CASSLSPGQGMSETQYF. CDR3 coding DNA: TGTGCCAGCAGTTTATCACCAGGACAGGGGATGTCAGAGACCCAGTACTTC.

The chain carries TRBV7-9 and TRBJ1-1; D may be TRBD1 (6 bases). Trimming stripped 6 bases from V and 4 bases from J, with 12 bases between. Germline CDR1 SEHNR, CDR2 FQNEAQ (reference sequence). The CDR3 has 13 residues. In nucleotides, the CDR3 is TGTGCCAGCAGAAACAGGGCCTCCACTGAAGCTTTCTTT. Its protein product is CASRNRASTEAFF.

The chain employs TRBV7-9 and TRBJ2-5, with 10 nucleotides matching TRBD1. The germline gives CDR1 SEHNR, CDR2 FQNEAQ (reference sequence). Trimming cost V 4 bases and J 7 bases; bases outside gene matches: 9. The length of the CDR3 is 15 residues. Here the CDR3 reads CASSSPGQGFGTQYF. For the CDR3, the DNA is TGTGCCAGCAGCTCGCCGGGACAGGGGTTTGGGACCCAGTACTTC.

V is TRBV27 and J is TRBJ2-7; possibly TRBD1 for D (6 bases). Trimming took off 6 bases at V and 0 bases at J, with 18 bases between the two ends. CDR3 length: 16 residues. Germline V gene sequence: CDR1 MNHEY, CDR2 SMNVEV (reference sequence). The CDR3 is CASSPLPGTSSYEQYF. In DNA form, the CDR3 reads TGTGCCAGCAGCCCCCTTCCCGGGACATCCTCCTACGAGCAGTACTTC.

This clone was seen a single time. The chain recombines TRBV11-1 with TRBJ2-7; D gene uncertain. Trimming took 4 bases from V and 3 from J, leaving 7 bases between them. This CDR3 comprises 12 residues. CDR1 and CDR2 (germline): SGHAT, FQDESV (reference sequence). CDR3 bases: TGTGCCAGCAGCTCCACATTCTACGAGCAGTACTTC. This translates into CASSSTFYEQYF.

This chain connects TRBV7-2 to TRBJ1-1, with D possibly TRBD1 on 5 matching bases. Germline CDR1 is SGHTA and CDR2 is FQGNSA. The V end lost 1 base, the J end lost 11 bases, and 14 bases lay between the germline ends. The CDR3 is made up of 13 amino acids. CDR3 nucleotide sequence: TGTGCCAGCAGCTTAGGTTCTGGGACTAACGCTTTCTTT. This gives the protein CASSLGSGTNAFF.

The genes are TRBV7-2 and TRBJ2-3; TRBD2 aligns across 7 bases. V lost 10 bases, J lost 2 bases, and 12 bases stayed unmatched. CDR1 is SGHTA and CDR2 is FQGNSA in the germline V gene. This CDR3 has 15 residues. The CDR3 is CATPLAGAPTDTQYF. The CDR3 bases are TGTGCCACCCCCCTCGCGGGAGCCCCCACAGATACGCAGTATTTT. The full variable domain, rest sourced from reference TRBV7-2 and TRBJ2-3, is GAGVSQSPSNKVTEKGKDVELRCDPISGHTALYWYRQSLGQGLEFLIYFQGNSAPDKSGLPSDRFSAERTGGSVSTLTIQRTQQEDSAVYLCATPLAGAPTDTQYFGPGTRLTVL.

The chain carries TRBV9 and TRBJ2-5; possible D gene TRBD2, 5 bases. Germline-derived CDR1 and CDR2 are SGDLS and YYNGEE. The CDR3 is 14 residues long. V was trimmed by 0 bases and J by 7 bases, leaving 13 bases between them. CDR3 nucleotide sequence: TGTGCCAGCAGCGTAGCGGCGGTCGCGGGGACCCAGTACTTC. This encodes CASSVAAVAGTQYF. Complete variable domain (other parts from reference TRBV9 and TRBJ2-5): DSGVTQTPKHLITATGQRVTLRCSPRSGDLSVYWYQQSLDQGLQFLIQYYNGEERAKGNILERFSAQQFPDLHSELNLSSLELGDSALYFCASSVAAVAGTQYFGPGTRLLVL.

This chain connects TRBV5-5 to TRBJ1-2; D gene ambiguous. The CDR3 totals 9 residues. V lost 5 bases to trimming and J lost 8 bases, with 4 bases between them. Germline values: CDR1 SGHKS, CDR2 YYEKEE (reference sequence). The CDR3 nucleotides are TGTGCCAGCAGGGCCGGCTACACCTTC. Its translation: CASRAGYTF. The full variable domain, rest sourced from reference TRBV5-5 and TRBJ1-2, is DAGVTQSPTHLIKTRGQQVTLRCSPISGHKSVSWYQQVLGQGPQFIFQYYEKEERGRGNFPDRFSARQFPNYSSELNVNALLLGDSALYLCASRAGYTFGSGTRLTVV.

Comment on this clone: In this CDR3 the conserved last residue, phenylalanine or tryptophan, is missing, so a read error is likely. The DNA is left out, because the CDR3 cannot be placed on it with certainty; the CDR3 is given as TCRdb lists it. The J gene is TRBJ1-2, the V gene TRBV5-8; the tabulated D call, TRBD1, remains unverified against the DNA. Both ends counted, the CDR3 spans 13 residues. The V gene's germline CDR1 is SGHTS and CDR2 YDEGEE. The CDR3 is CASSLIEDRGNEY.

The chain recombines TRBV21-1 with TRBJ1-5. TRBV21-1 is a pseudogene segment. This CDR3 is 12 amino acids long. The CDR3 loop is CASSKGPQPQHF. In DNA, the CDR3 is TGTGCCAGCAGCAAAGGACCCCAGCCCCAGCATTTT.